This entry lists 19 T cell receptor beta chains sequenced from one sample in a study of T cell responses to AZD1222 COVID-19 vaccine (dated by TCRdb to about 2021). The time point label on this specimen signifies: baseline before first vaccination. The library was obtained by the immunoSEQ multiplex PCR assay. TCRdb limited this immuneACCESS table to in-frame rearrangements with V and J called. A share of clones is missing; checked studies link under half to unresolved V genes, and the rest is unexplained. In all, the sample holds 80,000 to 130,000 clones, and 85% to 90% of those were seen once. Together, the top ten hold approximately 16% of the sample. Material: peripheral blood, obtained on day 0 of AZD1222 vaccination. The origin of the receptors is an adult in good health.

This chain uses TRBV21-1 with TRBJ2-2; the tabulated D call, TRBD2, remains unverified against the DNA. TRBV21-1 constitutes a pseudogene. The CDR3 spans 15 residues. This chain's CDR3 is CASSRGSANTGELFF. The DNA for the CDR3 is TGTGCCAGCAGCAGGGGTAGCGCGAACACCGGGGAGCTGTTTTTT.

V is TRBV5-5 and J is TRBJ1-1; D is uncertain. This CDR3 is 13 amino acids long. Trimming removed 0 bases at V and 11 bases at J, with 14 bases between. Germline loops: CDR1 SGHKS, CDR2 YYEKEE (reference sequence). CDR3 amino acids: CASSLVHPTGAFF. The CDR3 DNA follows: TGTGCCAGCAGCTTGGTCCACCCCACTGGGGCTTTCTTT.

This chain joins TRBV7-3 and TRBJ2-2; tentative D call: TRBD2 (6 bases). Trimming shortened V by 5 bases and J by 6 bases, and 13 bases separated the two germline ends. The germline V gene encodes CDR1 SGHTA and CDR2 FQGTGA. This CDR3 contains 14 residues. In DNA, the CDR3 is TGTGCCAGCAGCCAAAGATCGGGGGCCGGGGAGCTGTTTTTT. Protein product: CASSQRSGAGELFF.

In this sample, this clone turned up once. CDR3 region: CASSSAGTVYGYTF. CDR3 DNA sequence: TGTGCCAGCAGTTCCGCCGGGACAGTCTATGGCTACACCTTC. The chain couples TRBV6-6 to TRBJ1-2; 7 bases match TRBD1. CDR1 MNHNY and CDR2 SVGAGI come from the germline V gene (reference sequence). J was trimmed by 4 bases and V by 4 bases; bases with no gene match: 6. The CDR3 is made up of 14 amino acids.

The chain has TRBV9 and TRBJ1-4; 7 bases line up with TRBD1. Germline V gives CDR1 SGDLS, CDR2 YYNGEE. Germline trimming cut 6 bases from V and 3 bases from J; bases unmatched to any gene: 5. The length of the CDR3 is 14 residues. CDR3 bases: TGTGCCAGCACCCCGACAGGGTCTAATGAAAAACTGTTTTTT. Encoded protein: CASTPTGSNEKLFF. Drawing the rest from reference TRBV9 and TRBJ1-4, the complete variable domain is DSGVTQTPKHLITATGQRVTLRCSPRSGDLSVYWYQQSLDQGLQFLIQYYNGEERAKGNILERFSAQQFPDLHSELNLSSLELGDSALYFCASTPTGSNEKLFFGSGTQLSVL.

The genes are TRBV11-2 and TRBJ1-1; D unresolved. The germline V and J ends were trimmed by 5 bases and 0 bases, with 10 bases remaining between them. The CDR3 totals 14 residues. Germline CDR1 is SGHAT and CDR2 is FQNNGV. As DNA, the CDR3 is TGTGCCAGCAGCCCTACCGAGATGAACACTGAAGCTTTCTTT. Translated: CASSPTEMNTEAFF.

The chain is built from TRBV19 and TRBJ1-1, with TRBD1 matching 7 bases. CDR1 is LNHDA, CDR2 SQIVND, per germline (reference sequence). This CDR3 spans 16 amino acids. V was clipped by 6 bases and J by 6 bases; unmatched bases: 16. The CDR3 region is CASSRTGARGIAEAFF. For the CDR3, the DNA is TGTGCCAGTAGCCGAACAGGGGCCCGGGGTATTGCTGAAGCTTTCTTT. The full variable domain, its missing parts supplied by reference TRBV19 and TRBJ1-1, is DGGITQSPKYLFRKEGQNVTLSCEQNLNHDAMYWYRQDPGQGLRLIYYSQIVNDFQKGDIAEGYSVSREKKESFPLTVTSAQKNPTAFYLCASSRTGARGIAEAFFGQGTRLTVV.

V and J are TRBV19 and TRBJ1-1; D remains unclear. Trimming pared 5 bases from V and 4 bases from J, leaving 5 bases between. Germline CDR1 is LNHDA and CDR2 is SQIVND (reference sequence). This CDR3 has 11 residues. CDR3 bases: TGTGCCAGTAGTCTCCCCACTGAAGCTTTCTTT. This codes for CASSLPTEAFF. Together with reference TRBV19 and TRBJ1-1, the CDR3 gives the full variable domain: DGGITQSPKYLFRKEGQNVTLSCEQNLNHDAMYWYRQDPGQGLRLIYYSQIVNDFQKGDIAEGYSVSREKKESFPLTVTSAQKNPTAFYLCASSLPTEAFFGQGTRLTVV.

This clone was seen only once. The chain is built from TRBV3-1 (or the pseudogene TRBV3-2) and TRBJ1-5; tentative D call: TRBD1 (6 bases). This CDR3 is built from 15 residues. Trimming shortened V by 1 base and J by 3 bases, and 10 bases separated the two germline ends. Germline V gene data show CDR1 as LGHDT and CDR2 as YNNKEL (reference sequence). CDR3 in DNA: TGTGCCAGCAGCCAAGGAGGGGGTGACAATCAGCCCCAGCATTTT. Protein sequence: CASSQGGGDNQPQHF.

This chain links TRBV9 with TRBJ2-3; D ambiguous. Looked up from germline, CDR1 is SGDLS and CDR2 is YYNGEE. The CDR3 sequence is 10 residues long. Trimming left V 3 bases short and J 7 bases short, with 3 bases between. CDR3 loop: CASSGHTQYF. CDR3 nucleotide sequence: TGTGCCAGCAGCGGCCATACGCAGTATTTT.

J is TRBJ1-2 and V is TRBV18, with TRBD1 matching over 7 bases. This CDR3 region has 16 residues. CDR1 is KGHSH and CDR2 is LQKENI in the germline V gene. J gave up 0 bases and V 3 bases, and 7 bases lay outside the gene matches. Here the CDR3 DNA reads TGTGCCAGCTCACCCCGCGTTCAGGGGGCTAACTATGGCTACACCTTC. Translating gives CASSPRVQGANYGYTF.

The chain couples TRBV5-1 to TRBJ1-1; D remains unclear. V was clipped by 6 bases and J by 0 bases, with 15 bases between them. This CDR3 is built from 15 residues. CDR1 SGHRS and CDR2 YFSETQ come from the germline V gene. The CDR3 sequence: CASNRWGGMNTEAFF. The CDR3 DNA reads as TGCGCCAGCAATCGATGGGGAGGGATGAACACTGAAGCTTTCTTT.

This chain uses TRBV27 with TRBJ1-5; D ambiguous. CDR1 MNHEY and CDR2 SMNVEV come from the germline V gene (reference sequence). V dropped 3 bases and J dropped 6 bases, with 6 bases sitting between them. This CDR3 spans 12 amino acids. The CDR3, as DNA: TGTGCCAGCAGTTTGTATGGTCAGCCCCAGCATTTT. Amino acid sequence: CASSLYGQPQHF.

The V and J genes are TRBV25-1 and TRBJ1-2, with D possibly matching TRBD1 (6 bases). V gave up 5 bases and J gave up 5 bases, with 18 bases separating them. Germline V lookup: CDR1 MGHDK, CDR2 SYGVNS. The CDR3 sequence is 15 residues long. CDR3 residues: CASSRRDTPWYGYTF. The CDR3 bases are TGTGCCAGCAGTCGGCGGGACACCCCGTGGTATGGCTACACCTTC.

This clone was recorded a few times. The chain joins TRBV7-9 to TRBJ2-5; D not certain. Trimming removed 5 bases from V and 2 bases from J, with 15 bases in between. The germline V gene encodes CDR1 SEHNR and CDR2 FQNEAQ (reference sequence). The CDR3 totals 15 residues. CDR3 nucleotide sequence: TGTGCCAGCAGCCCCGTTCCCAGGCATCAAGAGACCCAGTACTTC. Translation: CASSPVPRHQETQYF.

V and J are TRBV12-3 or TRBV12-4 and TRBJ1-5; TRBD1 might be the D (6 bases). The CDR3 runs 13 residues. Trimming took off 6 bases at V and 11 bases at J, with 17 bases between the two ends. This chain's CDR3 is CASSPGQTKAQHF. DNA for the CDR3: TGTGCCAGCAGCCCCGGACAGACTAAGGCCCAGCATTTT.

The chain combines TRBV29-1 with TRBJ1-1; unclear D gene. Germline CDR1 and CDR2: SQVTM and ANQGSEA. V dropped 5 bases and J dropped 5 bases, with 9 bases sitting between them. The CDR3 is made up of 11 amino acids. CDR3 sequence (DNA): TGCAGCGTTCTAATTGGGACTGAAGCTTTCTTT. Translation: CSVLIGTEAFF.

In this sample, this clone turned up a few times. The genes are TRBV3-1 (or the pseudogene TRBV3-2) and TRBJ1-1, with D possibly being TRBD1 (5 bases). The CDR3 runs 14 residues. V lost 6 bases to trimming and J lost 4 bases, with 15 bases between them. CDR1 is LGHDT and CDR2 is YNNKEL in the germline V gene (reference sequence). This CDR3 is CASRWGGGTTEAFF. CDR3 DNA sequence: TGTGCCAGCAGGTGGGGAGGAGGGACCACTGAAGCTTTCTTT.

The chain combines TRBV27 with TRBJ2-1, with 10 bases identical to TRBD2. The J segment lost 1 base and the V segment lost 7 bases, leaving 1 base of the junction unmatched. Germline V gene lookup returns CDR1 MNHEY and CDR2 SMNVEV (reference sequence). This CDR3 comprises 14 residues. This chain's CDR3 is CASTSGSSYNEQFF. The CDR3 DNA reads TGTGCCAGCACTAGCGGGAGTTCCTACAATGAGCAGTTCTTC.